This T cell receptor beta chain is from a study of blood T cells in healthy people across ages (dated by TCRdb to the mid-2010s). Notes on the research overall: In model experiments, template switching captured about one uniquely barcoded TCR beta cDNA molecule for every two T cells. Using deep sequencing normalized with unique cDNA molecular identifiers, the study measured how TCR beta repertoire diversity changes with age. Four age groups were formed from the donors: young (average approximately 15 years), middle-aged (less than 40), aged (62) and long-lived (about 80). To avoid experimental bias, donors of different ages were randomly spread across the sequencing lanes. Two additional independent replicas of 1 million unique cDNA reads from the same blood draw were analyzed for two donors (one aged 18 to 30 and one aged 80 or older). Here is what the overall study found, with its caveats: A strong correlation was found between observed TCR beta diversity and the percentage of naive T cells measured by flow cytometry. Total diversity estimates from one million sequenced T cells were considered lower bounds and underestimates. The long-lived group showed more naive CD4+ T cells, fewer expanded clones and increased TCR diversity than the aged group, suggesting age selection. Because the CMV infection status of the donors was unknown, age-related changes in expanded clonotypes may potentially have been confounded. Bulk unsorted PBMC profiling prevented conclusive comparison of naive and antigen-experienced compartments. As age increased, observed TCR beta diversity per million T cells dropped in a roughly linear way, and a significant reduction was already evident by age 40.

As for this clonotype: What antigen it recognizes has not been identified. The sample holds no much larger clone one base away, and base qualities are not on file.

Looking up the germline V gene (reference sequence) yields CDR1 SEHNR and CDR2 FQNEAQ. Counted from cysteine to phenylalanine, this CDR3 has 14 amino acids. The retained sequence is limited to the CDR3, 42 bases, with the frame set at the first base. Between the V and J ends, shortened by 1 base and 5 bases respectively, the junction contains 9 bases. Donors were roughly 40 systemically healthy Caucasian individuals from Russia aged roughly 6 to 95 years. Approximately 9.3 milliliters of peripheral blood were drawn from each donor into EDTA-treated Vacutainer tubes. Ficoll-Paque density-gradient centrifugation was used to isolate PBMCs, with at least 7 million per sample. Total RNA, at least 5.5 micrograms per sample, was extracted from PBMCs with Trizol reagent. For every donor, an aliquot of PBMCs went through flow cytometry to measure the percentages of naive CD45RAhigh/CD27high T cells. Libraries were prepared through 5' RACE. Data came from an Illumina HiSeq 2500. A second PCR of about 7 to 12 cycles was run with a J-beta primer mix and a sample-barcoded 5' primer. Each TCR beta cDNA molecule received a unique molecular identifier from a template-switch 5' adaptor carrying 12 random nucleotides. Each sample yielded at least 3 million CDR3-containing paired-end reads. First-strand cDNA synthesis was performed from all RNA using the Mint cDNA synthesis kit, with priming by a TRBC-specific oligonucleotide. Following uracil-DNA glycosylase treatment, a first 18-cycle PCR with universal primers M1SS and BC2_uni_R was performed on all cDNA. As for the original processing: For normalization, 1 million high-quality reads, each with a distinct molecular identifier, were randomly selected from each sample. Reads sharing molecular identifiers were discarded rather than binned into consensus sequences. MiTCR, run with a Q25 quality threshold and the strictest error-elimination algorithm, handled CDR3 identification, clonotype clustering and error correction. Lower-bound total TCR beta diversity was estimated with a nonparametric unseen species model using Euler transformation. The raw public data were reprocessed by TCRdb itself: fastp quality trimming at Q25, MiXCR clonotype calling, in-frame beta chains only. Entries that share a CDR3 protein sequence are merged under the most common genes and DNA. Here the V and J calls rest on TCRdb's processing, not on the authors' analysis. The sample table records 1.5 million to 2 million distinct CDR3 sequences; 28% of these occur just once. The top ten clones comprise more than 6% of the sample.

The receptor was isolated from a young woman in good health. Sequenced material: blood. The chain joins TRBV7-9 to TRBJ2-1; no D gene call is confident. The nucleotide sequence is TGTGCCAGCAGCTTAGGGAACGGTAACAATGAGCAGTTCTTC. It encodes CASSLGNGNNEQFF. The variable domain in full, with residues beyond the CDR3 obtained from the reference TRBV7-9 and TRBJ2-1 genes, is DTGVSQNPRHKITKRGQNVTFRCDPISEHNRLYWYRQTLGQGPEFLTYFQNEAQLEKSRLLSDRFSAERPKGSFSTLEIQRTEQGDSAMYLCASSLGNGNNEQFFGPGTRLTVL.